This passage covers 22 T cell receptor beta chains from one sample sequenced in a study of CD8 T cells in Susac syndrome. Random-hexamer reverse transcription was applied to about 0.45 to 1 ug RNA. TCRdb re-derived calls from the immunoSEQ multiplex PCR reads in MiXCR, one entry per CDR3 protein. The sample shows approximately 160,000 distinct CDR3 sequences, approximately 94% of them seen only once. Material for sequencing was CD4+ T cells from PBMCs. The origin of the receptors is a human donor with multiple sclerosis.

The CDR3 protein is CAWSVRGWAEVEAFF. The CDR3 nucleotides read TGTGCCTGGAGTGTAAGGGGATGGGCCGAGGTTGAAGCTTTCTTT. V is TRBV30 and J is TRBJ1-1, with D maybe TRBD1 (5 bases). Germline lookup yields CDR1 GTSNPN and CDR2 SVGIG (reference sequence). The CDR3 is 15 amino acids. V was pared by 0 bases and J by 7 bases, with 18 bases between.

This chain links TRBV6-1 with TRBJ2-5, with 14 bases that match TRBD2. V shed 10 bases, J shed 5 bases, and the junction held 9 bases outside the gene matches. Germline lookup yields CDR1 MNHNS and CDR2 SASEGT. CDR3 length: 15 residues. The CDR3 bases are TGTGCCACCGGACTAGCGGGAGGAGGTCGGGAGACCCAGTACTTC. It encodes CATGLAGGGRETQYF.

The CDR3 reads CASGRAANYGYTF. The CDR3 DNA is TGTGCCAGCGGTCGGGCAGCTAACTATGGCTACACCTTC. This chain connects TRBV3-1 to TRBJ1-2; D gene unclear. V lost 8 bases to trimming and J lost 0 bases, with 10 bases between them. The CDR3 consists of 13 residues. Per the germline V gene, CDR1 is LGHDT and CDR2 is YNNKEL (reference sequence).

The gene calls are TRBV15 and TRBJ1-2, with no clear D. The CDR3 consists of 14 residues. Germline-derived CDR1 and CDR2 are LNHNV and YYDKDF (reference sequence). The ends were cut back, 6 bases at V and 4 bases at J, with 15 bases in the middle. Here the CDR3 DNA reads TGTGCCACCAGTTCGGGAACCCCCCCCTATGGCTACACCTTC. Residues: CATSSGTPPYGYTF.

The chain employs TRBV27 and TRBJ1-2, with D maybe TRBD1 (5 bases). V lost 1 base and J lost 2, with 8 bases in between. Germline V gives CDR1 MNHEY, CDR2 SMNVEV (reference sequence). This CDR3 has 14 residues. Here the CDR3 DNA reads TGTGCCAGCAGTTTATTCGGGGGGAACTATGGCTACACCTTC. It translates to CASSLFGGNYGYTF.

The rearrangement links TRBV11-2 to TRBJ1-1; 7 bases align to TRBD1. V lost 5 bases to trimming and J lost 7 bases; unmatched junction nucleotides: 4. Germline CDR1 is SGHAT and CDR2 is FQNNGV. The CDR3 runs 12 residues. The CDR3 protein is CASSANRGEAFF. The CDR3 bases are TGTGCCAGCAGCGCAAACAGGGGTGAAGCTTTCTTT.

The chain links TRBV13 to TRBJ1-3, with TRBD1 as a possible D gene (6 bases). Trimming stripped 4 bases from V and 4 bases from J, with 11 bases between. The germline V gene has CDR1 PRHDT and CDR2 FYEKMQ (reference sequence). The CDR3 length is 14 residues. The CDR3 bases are TGTGCCAGCAGCTCCAGACAGGCGGGAAACACCATATATTTT. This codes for CASSSRQAGNTIYF.

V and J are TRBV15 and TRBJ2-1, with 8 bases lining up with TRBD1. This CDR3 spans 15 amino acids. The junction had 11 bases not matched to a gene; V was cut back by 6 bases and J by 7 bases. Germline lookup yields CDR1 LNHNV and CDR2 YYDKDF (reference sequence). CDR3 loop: CATREGGQGHNEQFF. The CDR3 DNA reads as TGTGCCACCAGGGAGGGAGGACAGGGCCATAATGAGCAGTTCTTC. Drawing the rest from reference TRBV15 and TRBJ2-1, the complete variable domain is DAMVIQNPRYQVTQFGKPVTLSCSQTLNHNVMYWYQQKSSQAPKLLFHYYDKDFNNEADTPDNFQSRRPNTSFCFLDIRSPGLGDTAMYLCATREGGQGHNEQFFGPGTRLTVL.

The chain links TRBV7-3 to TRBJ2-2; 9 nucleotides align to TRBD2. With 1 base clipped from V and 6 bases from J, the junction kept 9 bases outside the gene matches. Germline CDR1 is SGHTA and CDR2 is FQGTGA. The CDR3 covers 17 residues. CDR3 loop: CASSLNHGGRAPGELFF. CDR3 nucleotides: TGTGCCAGCAGCTTAAATCACGGCGGGAGGGCCCCCGGGGAGCTGTTTTTT.

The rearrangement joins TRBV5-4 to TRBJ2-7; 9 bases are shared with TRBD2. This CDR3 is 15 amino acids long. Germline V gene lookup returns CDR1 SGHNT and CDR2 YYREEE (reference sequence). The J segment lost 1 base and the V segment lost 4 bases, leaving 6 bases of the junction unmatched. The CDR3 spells CASSGAGGLSYEQYF. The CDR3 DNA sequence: TGTGCCAGCAGCGGAGCGGGAGGTCTTTCCTACGAGCAGTACTTC.

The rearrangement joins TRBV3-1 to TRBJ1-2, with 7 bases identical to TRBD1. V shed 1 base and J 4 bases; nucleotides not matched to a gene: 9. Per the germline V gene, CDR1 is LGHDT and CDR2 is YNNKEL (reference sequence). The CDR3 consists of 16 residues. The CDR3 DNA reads TGTGCCAGCAGCCAAGGGATGAGGGACAGCGGCTATGGCTACACCTTC. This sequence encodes CASSQGMRDSGYGYTF.

CDR3 DNA: TGTGCCAGCAGTTTAGTCTCATTCAGTATGAACACTGAAGCTTTCTTT. Amino acids: CASSLVSFSMNTEAFF. V and J are TRBV28 and TRBJ1-1; D is uncertain. CDR3 length equals 16 residues. Trimming stripped 2 bases from V and 0 bases from J, with 13 bases between. CDR1 is MDHEN and CDR2 is SYDVKM in the germline V gene.

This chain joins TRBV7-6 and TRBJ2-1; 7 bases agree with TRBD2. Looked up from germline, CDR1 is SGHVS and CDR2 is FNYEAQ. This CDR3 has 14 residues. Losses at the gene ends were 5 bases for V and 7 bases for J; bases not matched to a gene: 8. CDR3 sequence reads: CASSGRGGTNEQFF. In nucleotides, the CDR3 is TGTGCCAGCAGCGGGAGGGGCGGGACGAATGAGCAGTTCTTC. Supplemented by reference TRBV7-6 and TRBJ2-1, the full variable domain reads GAGVSQSPRYKVTKRGQDVALRCDPISGHVSLYWYRQALGQGPEFLTYFNYEAQQDKSGLPNDRFSAERPEGSISTLTIQRTEQRDSAMYRCASSGRGGTNEQFFGPGTRLTVL.

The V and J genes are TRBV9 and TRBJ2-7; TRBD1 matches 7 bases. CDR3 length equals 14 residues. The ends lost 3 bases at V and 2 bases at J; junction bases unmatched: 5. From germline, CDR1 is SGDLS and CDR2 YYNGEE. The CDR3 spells CASSGVQGAYEQYF. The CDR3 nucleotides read TGTGCCAGCAGCGGGGTGCAGGGGGCCTACGAGCAGTACTTC.

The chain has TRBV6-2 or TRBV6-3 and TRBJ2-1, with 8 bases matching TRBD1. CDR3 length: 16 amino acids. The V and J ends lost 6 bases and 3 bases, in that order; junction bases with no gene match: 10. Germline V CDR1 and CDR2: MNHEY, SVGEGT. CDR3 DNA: TGTGCCAGCAGCTCTCCTGGGGACAGGAGCTACAATGAGCAGTTCTTC. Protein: CASSSPGDRSYNEQFF.

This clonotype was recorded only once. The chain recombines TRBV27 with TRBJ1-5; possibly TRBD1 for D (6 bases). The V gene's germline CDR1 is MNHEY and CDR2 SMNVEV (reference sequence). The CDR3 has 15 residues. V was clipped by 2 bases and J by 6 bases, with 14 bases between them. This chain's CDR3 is CASSLAGARGQPQHF. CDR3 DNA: TGTGCCAGCAGTTTAGCGGGGGCCAGGGGTCAGCCCCAGCATTTT.

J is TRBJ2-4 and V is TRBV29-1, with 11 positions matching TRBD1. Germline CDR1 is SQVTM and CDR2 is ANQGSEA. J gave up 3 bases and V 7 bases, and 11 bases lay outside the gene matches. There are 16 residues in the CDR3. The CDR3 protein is CSARPDRGHVKNIQYF. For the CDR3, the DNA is TGCAGCGCACGTCCGGACAGGGGGCATGTCAAAAACATTCAGTACTTC.

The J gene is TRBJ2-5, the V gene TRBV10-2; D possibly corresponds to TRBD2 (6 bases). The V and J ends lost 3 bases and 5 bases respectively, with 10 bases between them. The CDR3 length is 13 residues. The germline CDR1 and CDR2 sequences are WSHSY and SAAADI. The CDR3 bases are TGCGCCAGCAGTGAAGGAGGGGCGGAGACCCAGTACTTC. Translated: CASSEGGAETQYF.

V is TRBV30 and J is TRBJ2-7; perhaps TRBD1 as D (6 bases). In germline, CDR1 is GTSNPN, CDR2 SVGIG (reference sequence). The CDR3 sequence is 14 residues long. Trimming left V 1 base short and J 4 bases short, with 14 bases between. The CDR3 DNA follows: TGTGCCTGGAGTGCCCCGGGACACGCTTACGAGCAGTACTTC. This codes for CAWSAPGHAYEQYF.

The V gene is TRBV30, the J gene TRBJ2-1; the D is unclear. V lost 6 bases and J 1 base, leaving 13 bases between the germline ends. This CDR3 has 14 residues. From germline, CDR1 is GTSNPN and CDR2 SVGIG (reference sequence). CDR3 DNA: TGTGCCTGTCGAATACCCGGATCCTACAATGAGCAGTTCTTC. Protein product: CACRIPGSYNEQFF.

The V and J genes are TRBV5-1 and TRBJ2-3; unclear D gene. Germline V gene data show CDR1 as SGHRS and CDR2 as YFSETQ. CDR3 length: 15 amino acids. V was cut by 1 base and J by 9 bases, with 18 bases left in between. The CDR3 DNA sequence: TGCGCCAGCAGCTTGTTTCCTATTCAGGAACAAACGCAGTATTTT. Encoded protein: CASSLFPIQEQTQYF.

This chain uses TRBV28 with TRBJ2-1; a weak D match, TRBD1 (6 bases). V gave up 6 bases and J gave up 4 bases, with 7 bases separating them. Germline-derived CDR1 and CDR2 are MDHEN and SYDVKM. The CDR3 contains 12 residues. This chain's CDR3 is CASSQGYNEQFF. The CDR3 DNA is TGTGCCAGCAGCCAGGGGTACAATGAGCAGTTCTTC.